These 10 T cell receptor beta chains originate from one sample sequenced in a study of T cells after posttransplantation cyclophosphamide. Sequenced by immunoSEQ multiplex PCR; TCRdb stores in-frame clones only, minus some. The profile shows about 16,000 clones, roughly 94% of them singletons. The naive gate required viable CD3+CD4+ or CD3+CD8+ cells with CCR7+CD45RA+CD45RO-CD95-CD27+CD28+ phenotype. Sequenced material: naive CD4+ T cells sorted from blood. Receptor source: a woman aged 45-60 years in good health and a related stem cell transplant donor.

This clone was picked up one time. The V gene is TRBV10-3, the J gene TRBJ1-2, with 7 bases identical to TRBD1. Trimming cost V 0 bases and J 7 bases; bases outside gene matches: 8. The CDR3 is made up of 15 amino acids. CDR1 and CDR2 from the germline V gene are ENHRY and SYGVKD. CDR3 nucleotide sequence: TGTGCCATCAGTGAGTCGAGCGACAGGGCCACTGGCTACACCTTC. It encodes CAISESSDRATGYTF.

The rearrangement uses TRBV29-1 and TRBJ2-2, with 7 bases lining up with TRBD2. This CDR3 is 14 amino acids long. CDR1 and CDR2 (germline): SQVTM, ANQGSEA. The V segment lost 4 bases and the J segment 5 bases; nucleotides outside the gene matches: 7. The CDR3, as DNA: TGCAGCGTTGGGTGGCTAGCGGTTACCGGGGAGCTGTTTTTT. This encodes CSVGWLAVTGELFF.

Here the CDR3 DNA reads TGTGCCACCAGCAGAGATAGGACAGCCTACGAGCAGTACTTC. Residues: CATSRDRTAYEQYF. This chain uses TRBV15 with TRBJ2-5; TRBD1 is a possible D gene (6 bases). The J call is in doubt because the DNA end fits TRBJ2-7 better. The CDR3 has 14 amino acids. From germline, CDR1 is LNHNV and CDR2 YYDKDF (reference sequence).

V gene TRBV30 combines with J gene TRBJ1-1; the match to TRBD1 covers 11 bases. CDR1 and CDR2 from the germline V gene are GTSNPN and SVGIG (reference sequence). The CDR3 runs 16 residues. The V gene end was trimmed by 4 bases and the J gene end by 4 bases; junction bases not matched to a gene: 11. The CDR3 region is CAWTVWWGQGGTEAFF. CDR3 coding DNA: TGTGCCTGGACCGTATGGTGGGGACAGGGGGGCACTGAAGCTTTCTTT.

The gene calls are TRBV9 and TRBJ2-1, with 8 bases identical to TRBD2. J was trimmed by 7 bases and V by 1 base; bases with no gene match: 7. Germline assignment: CDR1 SGDLS and CDR2 YYNGEE. The CDR3 runs to 15 residues. This CDR3 is CASSVWVAGSNEQFF. The CDR3 nucleotides are TGTGCCAGCAGCGTATGGGTAGCGGGGAGTAATGAGCAGTTCTTC.

A single count supports this clone. The gene calls are TRBV7-3 and TRBJ2-2, with D unresolved. The CDR3 is 16 amino acids. V was cut by 5 bases and J by 7 bases, with 20 bases left in between. Germline CDR1 and CDR2: SGHTA and FQGTGA. The chain's CDR3 is CASSPSRLQSGGELFF. CDR3 in DNA: TGTGCCAGCAGCCCTTCTCGACTCCAGTCGGGCGGGGAGCTGTTTTTT. Full variable domain (remainder filled in from reference TRBV7-3 and TRBJ2-2): GAGVSQTPSNKVTEKGKYVELRCDPISGHTALYWYRQSLGQGPEFLIYFQGTGAADDSGLPNDRFFAVRPEGSVSTLKIQRTERGDSAVYLCASSPSRLQSGGELFFGEGSRLTVL.

The chain is built from TRBV5-1 and TRBJ2-5; D not certain. V lost 2 bases to trimming and J lost 3 bases, with 11 bases between them. Germline-derived CDR1 and CDR2 are SGHRS and YFSETQ. The CDR3 runs 14 residues. The CDR3 sequence is CASSLRAREETQYF. CDR3 DNA: TGCGCCAGCAGCTTACGTGCACGGGAAGAGACCCAGTACTTC. The full variable domain, rest sourced from reference TRBV5-1 and TRBJ2-5, is KAGVTQTPRYLIKTRGQQVTLSCSPISGHRSVSWYQQTPGQGLQFLFEYFSETQRNKGNFPGRFSGRQFSNSRSEMNVSTLELGDSALYLCASSLRAREETQYFGPGTRLLVL.

As DNA, the CDR3 is TGTGCCAGTAGGAGGACTTTGGTGAATGAGCAGTTCTTC. Translated, it gives CASRRTLVNEQFF. The genes are TRBV19 and TRBJ2-1; the D gene is possibly TRBD2 (5 bases). The CDR3 totals 13 residues. Germline assignment: CDR1 LNHDA and CDR2 SQIVND (reference sequence). Trimming left V 6 bases short and J 7 bases short, with 13 bases between.

The chain links TRBV5-1 to TRBJ2-7, with 7 bases aligning to TRBD2. Looked up from germline, CDR1 is SGHRS and CDR2 is YFSETQ. V lost 4 bases and J lost 4; bases outside the gene matches: 8. The CDR3 extends over 14 amino acids. CDR3 DNA: TGCGCCAGCAGCCCCCGGGGTAGCGGGTACGAGCAGTACTTC. Protein product: CASSPRGSGYEQYF.

The V gene is TRBV15, the J gene TRBJ2-1, with TRBD2 as a possible D gene (5 bases). V lost 1 base and J 5 bases, leaving 12 bases between the germline ends. This CDR3 has 15 amino acids. CDR1 is LNHNV, CDR2 YYDKDF, per germline (reference sequence). The CDR3 DNA reads as TGTGCCACCAGCAGAGTACTGCCGAGGGACAATGAGCAGTTCTTC. The encoded protein is CATSRVLPRDNEQFF.